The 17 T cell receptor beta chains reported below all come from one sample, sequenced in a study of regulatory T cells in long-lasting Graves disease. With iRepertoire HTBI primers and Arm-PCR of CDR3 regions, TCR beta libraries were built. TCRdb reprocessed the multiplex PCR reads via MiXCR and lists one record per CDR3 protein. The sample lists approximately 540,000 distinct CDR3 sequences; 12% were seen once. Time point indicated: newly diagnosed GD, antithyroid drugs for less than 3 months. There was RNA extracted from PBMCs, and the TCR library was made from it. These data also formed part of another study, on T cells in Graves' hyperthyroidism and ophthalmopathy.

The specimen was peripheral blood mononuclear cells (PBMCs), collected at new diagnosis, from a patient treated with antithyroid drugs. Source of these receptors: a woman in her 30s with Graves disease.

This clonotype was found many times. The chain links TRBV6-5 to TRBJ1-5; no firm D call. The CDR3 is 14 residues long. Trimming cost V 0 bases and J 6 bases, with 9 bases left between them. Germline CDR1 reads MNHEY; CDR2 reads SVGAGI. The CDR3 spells CASSYSGPGQPQHF. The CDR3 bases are TGTGCCAGCAGTTACTCAGGCCCGGGTCAGCCCCAGCATTTT.

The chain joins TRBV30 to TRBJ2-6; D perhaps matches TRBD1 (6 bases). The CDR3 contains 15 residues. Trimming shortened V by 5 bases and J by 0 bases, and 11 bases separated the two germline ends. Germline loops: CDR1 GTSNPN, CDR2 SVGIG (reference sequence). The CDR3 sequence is CAWATGSSGANVLTF. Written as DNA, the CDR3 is TGTGCCTGGGCCACAGGGAGCTCTGGGGCCAACGTCCTGACTTTC.

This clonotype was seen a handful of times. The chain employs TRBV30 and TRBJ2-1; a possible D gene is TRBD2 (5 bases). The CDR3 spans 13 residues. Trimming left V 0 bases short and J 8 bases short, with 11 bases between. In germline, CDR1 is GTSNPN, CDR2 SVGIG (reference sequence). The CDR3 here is CAWSVQSGDEQFF. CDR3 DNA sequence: TGTGCCTGGAGTGTACAAAGCGGCGATGAGCAGTTCTTC.

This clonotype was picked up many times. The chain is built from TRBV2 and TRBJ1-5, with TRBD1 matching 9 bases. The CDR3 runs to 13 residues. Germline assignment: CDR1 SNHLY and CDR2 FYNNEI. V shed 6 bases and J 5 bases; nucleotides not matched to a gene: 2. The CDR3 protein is CASRDRGHQPQHF. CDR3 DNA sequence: TGTGCCAGCAGGGACAGGGGACATCAGCCCCAGCATTTT.

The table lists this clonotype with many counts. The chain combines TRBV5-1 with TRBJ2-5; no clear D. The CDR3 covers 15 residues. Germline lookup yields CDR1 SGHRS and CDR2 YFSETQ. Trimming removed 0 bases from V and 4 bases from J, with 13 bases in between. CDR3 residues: CASSLGRMGTETQYF. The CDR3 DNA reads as TGCGCCAGCAGCTTGGGACGGATGGGAACAGAGACCCAGTACTTC.

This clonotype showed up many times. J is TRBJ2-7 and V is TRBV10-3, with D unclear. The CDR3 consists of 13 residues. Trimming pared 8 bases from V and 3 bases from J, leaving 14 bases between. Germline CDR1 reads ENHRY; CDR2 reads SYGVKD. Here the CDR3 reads CAISRSFDYEQYF. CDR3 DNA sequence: TGTGCCATCTCCCGTAGCTTTGACTACGAGCAGTACTTC.

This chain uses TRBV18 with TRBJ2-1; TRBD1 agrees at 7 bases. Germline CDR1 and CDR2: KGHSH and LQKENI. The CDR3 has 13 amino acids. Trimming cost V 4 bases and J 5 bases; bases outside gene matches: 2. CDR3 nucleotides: TGTGCCAGCTCACAGGGACAGAACAATGAGCAGTTCTTC. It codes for CASSQGQNNEQFF.

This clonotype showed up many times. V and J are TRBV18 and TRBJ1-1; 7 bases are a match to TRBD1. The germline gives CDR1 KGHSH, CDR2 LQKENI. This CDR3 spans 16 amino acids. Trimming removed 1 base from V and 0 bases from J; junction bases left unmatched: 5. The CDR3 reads CASSPQGTAMNTEAFF. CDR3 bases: TGTGCCAGCTCACCACAGGGGACAGCTATGAACACTGAAGCTTTCTTT.

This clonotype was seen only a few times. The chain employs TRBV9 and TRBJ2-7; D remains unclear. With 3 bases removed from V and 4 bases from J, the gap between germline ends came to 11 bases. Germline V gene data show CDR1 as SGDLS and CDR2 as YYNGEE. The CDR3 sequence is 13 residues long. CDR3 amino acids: CASSGAPSYEQYF. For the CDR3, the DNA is TGTGCCAGCAGCGGAGCTCCTTCTTACGAGCAGTACTTC.

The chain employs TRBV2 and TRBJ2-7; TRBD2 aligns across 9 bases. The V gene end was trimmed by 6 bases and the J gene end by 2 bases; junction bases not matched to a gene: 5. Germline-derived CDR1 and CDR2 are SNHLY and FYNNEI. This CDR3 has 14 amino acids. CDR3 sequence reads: CASRATSGPYEQYF. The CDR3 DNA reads TGTGCCAGCAGGGCTACTAGCGGGCCCTACGAGCAGTACTTC.

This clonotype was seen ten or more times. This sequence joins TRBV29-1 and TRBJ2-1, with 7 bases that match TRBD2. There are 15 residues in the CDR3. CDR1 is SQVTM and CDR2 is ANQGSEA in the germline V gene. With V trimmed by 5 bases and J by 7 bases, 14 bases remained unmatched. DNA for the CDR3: TGCAGCGTTCTAGGGACGATCGGGGGAGGGAATGAGCAGTTCTTC. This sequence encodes CSVLGTIGGGNEQFF.

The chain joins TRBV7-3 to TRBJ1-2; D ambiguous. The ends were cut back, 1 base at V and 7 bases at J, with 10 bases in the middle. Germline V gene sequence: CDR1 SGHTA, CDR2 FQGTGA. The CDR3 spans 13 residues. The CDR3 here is CASSLSSTSGYTF. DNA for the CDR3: TGTGCCAGCAGCTTAAGTTCGACATCTGGCTACACCTTC.

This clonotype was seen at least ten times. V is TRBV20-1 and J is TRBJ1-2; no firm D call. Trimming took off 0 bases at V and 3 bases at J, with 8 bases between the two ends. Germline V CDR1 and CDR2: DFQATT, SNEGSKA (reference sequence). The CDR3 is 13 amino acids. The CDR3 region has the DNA TGCAGTGCTAGAGAGTTAAAAGACTATGGCTACACCTTC. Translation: CSARELKDYGYTF.

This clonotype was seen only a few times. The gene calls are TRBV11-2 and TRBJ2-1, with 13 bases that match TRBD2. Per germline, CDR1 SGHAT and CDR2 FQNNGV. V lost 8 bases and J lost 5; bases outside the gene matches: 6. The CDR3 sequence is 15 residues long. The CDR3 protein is CASGLGLAGDNEQFF. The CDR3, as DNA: TGTGCCAGCGGCCTCGGACTAGCGGGAGACAATGAGCAGTTCTTC.

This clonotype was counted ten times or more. CDR3 protein: CASSTRQGLANTEAFF. The CDR3 DNA is TGTGCCAGCAGCACTCGACAGGGATTAGCGAACACTGAAGCTTTCTTT. The chain recombines TRBV9 with TRBJ1-1, with TRBD1 matching over 7 bases. Germline trimming cut 4 bases from V and 1 base from J; bases unmatched to any gene: 10. CDR3 length: 16 residues. Germline V CDR1 and CDR2: SGDLS, YYNGEE.

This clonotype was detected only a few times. Here the CDR3 DNA reads TGTGCTAGTGGGGACGACAGGGGATCCTCAGGCGGCTACACCTTC. Amino acids: CASGDDRGSSGGYTF. This chain links TRBV12-5 with TRBJ1-2, with 8 bases lining up with TRBD1. The J segment lost 8 bases and the V segment lost 6 bases, leaving 14 bases of the junction unmatched. This CDR3 is built from 15 residues. Germline values: CDR1 LGHNT, CDR2 FRNRAP.

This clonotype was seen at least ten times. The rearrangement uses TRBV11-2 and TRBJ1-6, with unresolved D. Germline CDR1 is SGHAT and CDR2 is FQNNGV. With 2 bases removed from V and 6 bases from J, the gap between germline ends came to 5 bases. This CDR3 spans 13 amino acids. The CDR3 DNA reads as TGTGCCAGCAGCTTAATTAGTAATTCACCCCTCCACTTT. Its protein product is CASSLISNSPLHF.